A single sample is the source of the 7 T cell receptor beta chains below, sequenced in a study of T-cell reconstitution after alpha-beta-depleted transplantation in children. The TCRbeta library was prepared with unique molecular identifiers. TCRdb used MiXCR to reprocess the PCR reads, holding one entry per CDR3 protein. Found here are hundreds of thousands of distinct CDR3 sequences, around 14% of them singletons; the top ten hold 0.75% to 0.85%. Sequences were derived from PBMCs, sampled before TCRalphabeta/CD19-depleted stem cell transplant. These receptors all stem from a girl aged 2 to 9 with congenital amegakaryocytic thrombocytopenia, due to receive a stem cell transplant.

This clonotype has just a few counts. This chain's CDR3 is CASHRVLNEKLFF. The CDR3 bases are TGTGCCAGCCACAGGGTCCTGAATGAAAAACTGTTTTTT. The V call is TRBV28, the J call TRBJ1-4, with D tentatively TRBD1 (6 bases). This CDR3 has 13 residues. Germline values: CDR1 MDHEN, CDR2 SYDVKM. With 8 bases removed from V and 5 bases from J, the gap between germline ends came to 12 bases. Filled out from reference TRBV28 and TRBJ1-4, the complete variable domain reads DVKVTQSSRYLVKRTGEKVFLECVQDMDHENMFWYRQDPGLGLRLIYFSYDVKMKEKGDIPEGYSVSREKKERFSLILESASTNQTSMYLCASHRVLNEKLFFGSGTQLSVL.

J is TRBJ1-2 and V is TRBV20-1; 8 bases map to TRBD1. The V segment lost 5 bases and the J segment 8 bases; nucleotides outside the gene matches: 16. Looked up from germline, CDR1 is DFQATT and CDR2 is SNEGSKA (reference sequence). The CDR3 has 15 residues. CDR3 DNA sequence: TGCAGTGCTCCCGGGGGGGACAGGCCCTTAGGAGGCTACACCTTC. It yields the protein CSAPGGDRPLGGYTF.

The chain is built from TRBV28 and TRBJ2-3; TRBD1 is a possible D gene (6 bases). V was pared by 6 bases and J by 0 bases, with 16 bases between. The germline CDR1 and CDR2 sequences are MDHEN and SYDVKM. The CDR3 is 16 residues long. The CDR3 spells CASSSRGPVSTDTQYF. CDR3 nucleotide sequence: TGTGCCAGCAGCTCCAGGGGCCCCGTTAGCACAGATACGCAGTATTTT. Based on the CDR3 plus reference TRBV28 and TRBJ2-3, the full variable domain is DVKVTQSSRYLVKRTGEKVFLECVQDMDHENMFWYRQDPGLGLRLIYFSYDVKMKEKGDIPEGYSVSREKKERFSLILESASTNQTSMYLCASSSRGPVSTDTQYFGPGTRLTVL.

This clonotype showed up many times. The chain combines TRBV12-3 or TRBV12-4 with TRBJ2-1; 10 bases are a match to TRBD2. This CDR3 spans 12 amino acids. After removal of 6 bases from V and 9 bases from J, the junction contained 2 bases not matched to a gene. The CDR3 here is CASRLAGAEQFF. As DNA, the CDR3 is TGTGCCAGCAGGCTAGCGGGAGCTGAGCAGTTCTTC.

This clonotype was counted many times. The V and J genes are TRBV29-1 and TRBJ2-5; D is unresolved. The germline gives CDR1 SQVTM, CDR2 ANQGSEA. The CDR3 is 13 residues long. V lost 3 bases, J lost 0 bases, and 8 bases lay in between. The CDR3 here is CSVDRNNQETQYF. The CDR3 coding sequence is TGCAGCGTTGATCGGAACAACCAAGAGACCCAGTACTTC. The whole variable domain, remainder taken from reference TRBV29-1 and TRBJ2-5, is SAVISQKPSRDICQRGTSLTIQCQVDSQVTMMFWYRQQPGQSLTLIATANQGSEATYESGFVIDKFPISRPNLTFSTLTVSNMSPEDSSIYLCSVDRNNQETQYFGPGTRLLVL.

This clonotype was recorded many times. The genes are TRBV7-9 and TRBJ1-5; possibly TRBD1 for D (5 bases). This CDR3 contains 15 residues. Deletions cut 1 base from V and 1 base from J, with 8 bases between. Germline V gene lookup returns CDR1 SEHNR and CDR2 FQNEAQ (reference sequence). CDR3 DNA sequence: TGTGCCAGCAGCTTAGGGGACCTAAGCAATCAGCCCCAGCATTTT. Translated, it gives CASSLGDLSNQPQHF.

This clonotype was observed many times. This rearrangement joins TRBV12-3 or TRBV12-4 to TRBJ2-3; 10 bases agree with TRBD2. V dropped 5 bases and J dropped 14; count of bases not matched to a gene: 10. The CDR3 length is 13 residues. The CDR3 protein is CASSRTLAGAGYF. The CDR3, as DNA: TGTGCCAGCAGTCGAACCCTAGCGGGAGCAGGGTATTTT.